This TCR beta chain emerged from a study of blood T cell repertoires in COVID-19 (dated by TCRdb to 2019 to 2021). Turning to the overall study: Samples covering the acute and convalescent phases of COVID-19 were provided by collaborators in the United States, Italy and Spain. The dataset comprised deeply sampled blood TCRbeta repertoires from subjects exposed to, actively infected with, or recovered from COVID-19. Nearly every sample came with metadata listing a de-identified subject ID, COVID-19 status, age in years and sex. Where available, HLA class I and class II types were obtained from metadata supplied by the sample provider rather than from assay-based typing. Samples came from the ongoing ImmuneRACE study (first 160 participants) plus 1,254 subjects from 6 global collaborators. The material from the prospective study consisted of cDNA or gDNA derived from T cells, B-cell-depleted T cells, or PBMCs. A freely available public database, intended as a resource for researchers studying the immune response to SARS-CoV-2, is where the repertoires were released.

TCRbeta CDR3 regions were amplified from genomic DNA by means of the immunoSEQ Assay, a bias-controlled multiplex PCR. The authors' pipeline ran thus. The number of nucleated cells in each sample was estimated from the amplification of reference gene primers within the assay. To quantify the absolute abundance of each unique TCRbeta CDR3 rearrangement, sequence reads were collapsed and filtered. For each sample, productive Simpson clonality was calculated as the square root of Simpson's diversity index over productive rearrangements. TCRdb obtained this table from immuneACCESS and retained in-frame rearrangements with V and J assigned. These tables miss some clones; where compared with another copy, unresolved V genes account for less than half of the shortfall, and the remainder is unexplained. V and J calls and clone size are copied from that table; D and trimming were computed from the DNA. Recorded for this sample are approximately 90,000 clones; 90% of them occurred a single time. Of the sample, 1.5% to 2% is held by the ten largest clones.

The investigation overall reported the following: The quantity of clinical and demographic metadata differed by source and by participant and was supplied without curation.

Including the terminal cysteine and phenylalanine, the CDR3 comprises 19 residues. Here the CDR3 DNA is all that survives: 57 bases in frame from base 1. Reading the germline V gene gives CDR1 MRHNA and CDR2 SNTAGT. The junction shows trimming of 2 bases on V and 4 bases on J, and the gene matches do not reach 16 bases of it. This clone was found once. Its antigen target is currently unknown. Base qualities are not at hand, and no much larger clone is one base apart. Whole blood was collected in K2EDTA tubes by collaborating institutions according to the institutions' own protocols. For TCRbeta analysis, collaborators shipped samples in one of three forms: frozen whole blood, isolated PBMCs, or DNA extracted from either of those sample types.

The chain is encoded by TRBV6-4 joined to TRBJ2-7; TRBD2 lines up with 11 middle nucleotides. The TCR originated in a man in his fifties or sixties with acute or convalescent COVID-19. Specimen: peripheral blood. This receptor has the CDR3 CASSDPYPHTSGGLYEQYF. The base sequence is TGTGCCAGCAGTGACCCCTACCCTCATACTAGCGGGGGACTATACGAGCAGTACTTC.